This paragraph reports one TCR beta chain. Its antigen is as yet unknown. As every portion of the isolated RNA was reverse transcribed, the sequencing read expressed TCRB transcripts. There were 3.4 million or so reads on average in the naive, central memory and regulatory T cell samples. Profiled with immunoSEQ multiplex PCR; TCRdb holds only in-frame clones, not every one. The sample records 300,000 to 450,000 clones, 10% to 15% being singletons. Sorting with CD45RO/CCR7/CD25/CD127/CD95/CD27 yielded naive, central memory, regulatory and stem-like memory CD4+ cells. CDR1 is SGHTA and CDR2 is FQGNSA in the germline V gene. This CDR3 region has 17 residues. V lost 1 base, J lost 1 base, and 11 bases lay in between. The data stem from a study of beta chain features in type 1 diabetes. On the study more broadly: There were 95 million to 110 million sorted cells examined across all samples. Findings and caveats of the study: Type 1 diabetes patients had fewer VDJ junction insertions and more deletions.

This TCR was recovered from a man aged 18 to 29 in good health. The rearrangement links TRBV7-2 to TRBJ2-6; tentatively, D is TRBD1 (6 bases). Material for sequencing was naive CD4+ T cells from blood. The CDR3 DNA reads as TGTGCCAGCAGCTTAGGGGCACAGGGTTCTGGGGCCAACGTCCTGACTTTC. The encoded protein is CASSLGAQGSGANVLTF. Variable domain in full (rest from reference TRBV7-2 and TRBJ2-6): GAGVSQSPSNKVTEKGKDVELRCDPISGHTALYWYRQSLGQGLEFLIYFQGNSAPDKSGLPSDRFSAERTGGSVSTLTIQRTQQEDSAVYLCASSLGAQGSGANVLTFGAGSRLTVL.